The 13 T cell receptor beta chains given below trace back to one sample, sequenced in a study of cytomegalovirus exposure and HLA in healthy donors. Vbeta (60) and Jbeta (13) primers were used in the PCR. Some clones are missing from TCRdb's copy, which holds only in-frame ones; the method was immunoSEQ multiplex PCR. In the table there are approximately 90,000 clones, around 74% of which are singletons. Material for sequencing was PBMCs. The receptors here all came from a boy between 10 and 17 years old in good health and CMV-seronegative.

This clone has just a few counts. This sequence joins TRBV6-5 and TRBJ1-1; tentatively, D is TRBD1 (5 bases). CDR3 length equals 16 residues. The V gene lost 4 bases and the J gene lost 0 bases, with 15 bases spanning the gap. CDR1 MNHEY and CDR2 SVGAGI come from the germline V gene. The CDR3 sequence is CASSSRRQNMNTEAFF. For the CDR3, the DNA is TGTGCCAGCAGTTCCCGGAGACAGAACATGAACACTGAAGCTTTCTTT.

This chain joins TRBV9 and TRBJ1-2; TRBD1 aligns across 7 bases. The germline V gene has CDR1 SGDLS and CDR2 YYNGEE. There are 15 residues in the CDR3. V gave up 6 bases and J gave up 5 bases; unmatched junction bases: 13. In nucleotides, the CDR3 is TGTGCCAGCACCGAGGGGGGACAGCTTCATTATGGCTACACCTTC. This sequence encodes CASTEGGQLHYGYTF.

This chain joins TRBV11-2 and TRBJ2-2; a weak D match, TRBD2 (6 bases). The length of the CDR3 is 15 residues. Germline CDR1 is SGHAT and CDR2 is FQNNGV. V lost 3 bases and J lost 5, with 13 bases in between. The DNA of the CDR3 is TGTGCCAGCAGCTTTAGGGGTCGGGGGACCGGGGAGCTGTTTTTT. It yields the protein CASSFRGRGTGELFF. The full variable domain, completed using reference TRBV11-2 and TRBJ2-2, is EAGVAQSPRYKIIEKRQSVAFWCNPISGHATLYWYQQILGQGPKLLIQFQNNGVVDDSQLPKDRFSAERLKGVDSTLKIQPAKLEDSAVYLCASSFRGRGTGELFFGEGSRLTVL.

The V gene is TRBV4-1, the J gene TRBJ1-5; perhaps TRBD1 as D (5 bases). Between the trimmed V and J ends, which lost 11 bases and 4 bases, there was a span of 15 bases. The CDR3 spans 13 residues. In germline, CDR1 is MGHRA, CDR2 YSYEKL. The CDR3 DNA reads TGCGCCTACATTGGGGGGGGTAATCAGCCCCAGCATTTT. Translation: CAYIGGGNQPQHF.

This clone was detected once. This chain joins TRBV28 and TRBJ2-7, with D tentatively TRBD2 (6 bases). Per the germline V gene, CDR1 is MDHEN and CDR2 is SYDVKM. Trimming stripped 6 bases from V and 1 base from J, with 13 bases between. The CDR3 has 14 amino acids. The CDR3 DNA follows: TGTGCCAGCAGGCTCGGGACTGCATCCTACGAGCAGTACTTC. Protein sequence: CASRLGTASYEQYF.

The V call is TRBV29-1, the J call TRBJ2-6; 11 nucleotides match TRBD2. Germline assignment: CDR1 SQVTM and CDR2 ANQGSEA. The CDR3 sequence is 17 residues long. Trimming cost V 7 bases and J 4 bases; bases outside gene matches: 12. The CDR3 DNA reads TGCAGCGCGACTAGCGGGGAACGGCTCACCGGGGCCAACGTCCTGACTTTC. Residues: CSATSGERLTGANVLTF. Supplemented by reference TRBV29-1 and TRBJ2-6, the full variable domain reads SAVISQKPSRDICQRGTSLTIQCQVDSQVTMMFWYRQQPGQSLTLIATANQGSEATYESGFVIDKFPISRPNLTFSTLTVSNMSPEDSSIYLCSATSGERLTGANVLTFGAGSRLTVL.

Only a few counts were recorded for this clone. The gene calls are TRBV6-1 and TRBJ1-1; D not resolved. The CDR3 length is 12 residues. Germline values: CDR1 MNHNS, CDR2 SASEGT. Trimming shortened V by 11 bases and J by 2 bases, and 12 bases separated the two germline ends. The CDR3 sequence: CALRESNTEAFF. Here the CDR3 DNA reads TGTGCCCTACGAGAATCCAACACTGAAGCTTTCTTT.

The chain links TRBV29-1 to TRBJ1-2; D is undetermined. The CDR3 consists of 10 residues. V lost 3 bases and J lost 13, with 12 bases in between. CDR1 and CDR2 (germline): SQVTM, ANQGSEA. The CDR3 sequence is CSVDARRGTF. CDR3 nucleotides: TGCAGCGTTGATGCTCGACGCGGCACCTTC.

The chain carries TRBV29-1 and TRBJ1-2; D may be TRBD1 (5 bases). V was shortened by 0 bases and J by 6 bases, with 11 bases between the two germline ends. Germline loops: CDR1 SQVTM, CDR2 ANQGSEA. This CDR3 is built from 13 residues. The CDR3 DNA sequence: TGCAGCGTTGAAGACAGGGTACAGCATGGCTACACCTTC. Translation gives CSVEDRVQHGYTF.

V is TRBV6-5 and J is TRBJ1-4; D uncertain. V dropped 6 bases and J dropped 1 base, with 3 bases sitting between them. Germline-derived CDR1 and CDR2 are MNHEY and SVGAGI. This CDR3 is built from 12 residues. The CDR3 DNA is TGTGCCAGCAGCGGAACTAATGAAAAACTGTTTTTT. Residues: CASSGTNEKLFF.

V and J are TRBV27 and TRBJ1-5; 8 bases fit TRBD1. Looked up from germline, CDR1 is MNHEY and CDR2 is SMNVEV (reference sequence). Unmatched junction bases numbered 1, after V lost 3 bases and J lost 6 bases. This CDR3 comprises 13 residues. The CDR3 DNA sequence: TGTGCCAGCAGTTTTACAGGGGGTCAGCCCCAGCATTTT. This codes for CASSFTGGQPQHF.

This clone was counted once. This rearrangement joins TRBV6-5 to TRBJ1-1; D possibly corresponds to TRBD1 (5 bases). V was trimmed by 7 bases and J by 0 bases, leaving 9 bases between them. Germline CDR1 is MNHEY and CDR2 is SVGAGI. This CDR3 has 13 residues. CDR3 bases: TGTGCCAGCACCGCCAGGGTGAACACTGAAGCTTTCTTT. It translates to CASTARVNTEAFF.

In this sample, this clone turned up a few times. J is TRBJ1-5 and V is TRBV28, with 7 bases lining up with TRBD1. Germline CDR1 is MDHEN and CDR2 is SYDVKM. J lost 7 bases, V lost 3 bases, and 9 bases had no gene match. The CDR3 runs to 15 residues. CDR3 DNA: TGTGCCAGCAGTTTCACAGGGGCGACCACCCAGCCCCAGCATTTT. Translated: CASSFTGATTQPQHF. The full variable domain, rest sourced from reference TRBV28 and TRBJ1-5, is DVKVTQSSRYLVKRTGEKVFLECVQDMDHENMFWYRQDPGLGLRLIYFSYDVKMKEKGDIPEGYSVSREKKERFSLILESASTNQTSMYLCASSFTGATTQPQHFGDGTRLSIL.